This T cell receptor (beta chain) was retrieved from a study of T cell changes during pregnancy in multiple sclerosis. This CDR3 has 16 residues. V shed 4 bases and J 1 base; nucleotides not matched to a gene: 9. Germline CDR1 and CDR2: LNHNV and YYDKDF (reference sequence). Some clones are missing from TCRdb's copy, which holds only in-frame ones; the method was immunoSEQ multiplex PCR. Among 99,000 or so clones listed, 80% to 95% were seen once. The sequence was obtained from a female donor with multiple sclerosis, enrolled in a pregnancy study. Sequencing used peripheral blood, obtained after pregnancy. The chain uses TRBV15 and TRBJ2-5, with 7 bases aligning to TRBD2. Written as DNA, the CDR3 is TGTGCCACCAGCAATGGGGGGGAGGGACTCCAAGAGACCCAGTACTTC. As protein: CATSNGGEGLQETQYF.